What follows describes a single T cell receptor beta chain. Its antigen remains unknown. Genomic DNA templated the TCR beta VDJ and CDR3 profiling. A single record per CDR3 protein comes from TCRdb applying MiXCR to the reads. The sample holds some 140,000 distinct CDR3 sequences, around two fifths seen once. The record originates from a study of CD8+CD57+ T cells in acquired aplastic anemia. Overall study results and limits: It was found that about 31 CD8+ CDR3 sequences were shared between patients and controls.

V was pared by 4 bases and J by 5 bases, with 5 bases of the junction left unmatched. CDR3 length: 16 amino acids. CDR1 and CDR2 from the germline V gene are SEHNR and FQNEAQ (reference sequence). V and J are TRBV7-9 and TRBJ2-5; 15 bases align to TRBD2. The clonotype comes from a human donor in good health, serving as a control. Sequences were obtained from sorted CD4+, CD8+, or CD8+CD57+ T cells (not recorded which) from PBMCs. The CDR3 here is CASSSRTSGGAETQYF. The CDR3 region has the DNA TGTGCCAGCAGCTCCCGGACTAGCGGGGGGGCGGAGACCCAGTACTTC.